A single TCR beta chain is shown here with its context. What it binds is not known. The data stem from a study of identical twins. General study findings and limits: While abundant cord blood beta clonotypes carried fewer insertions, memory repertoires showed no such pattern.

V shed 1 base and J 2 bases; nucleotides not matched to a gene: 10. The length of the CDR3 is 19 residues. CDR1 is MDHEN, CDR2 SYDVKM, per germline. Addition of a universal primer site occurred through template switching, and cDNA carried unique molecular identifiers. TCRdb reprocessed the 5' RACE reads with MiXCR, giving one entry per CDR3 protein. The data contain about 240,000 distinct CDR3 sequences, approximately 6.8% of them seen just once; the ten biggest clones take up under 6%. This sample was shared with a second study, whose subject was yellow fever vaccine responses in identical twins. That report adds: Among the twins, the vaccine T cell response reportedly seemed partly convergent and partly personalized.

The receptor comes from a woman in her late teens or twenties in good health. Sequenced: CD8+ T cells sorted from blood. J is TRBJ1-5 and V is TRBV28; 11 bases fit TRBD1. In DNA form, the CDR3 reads TGTGCCAGCAGTTTATCTTCCGGACAGGGGGCCTGGGGCAATCAGCCCCAGCATTTT. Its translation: CASSLSSGQGAWGNQPQHF.